Below are 20 T cell receptor beta chains sequenced from a single sample in a study of T cell clonality in common variable immunodeficiency. Sequenced by immunoSEQ multiplex PCR; TCRdb stores in-frame clones only, minus some. The data list about 43,000 clones, none observed once; around 2.1% falls to the top ten. What was sequenced was peripheral blood mononuclear cells. The receptors shown here come from a person between 18 and 69 years old in good health.

This clone showed up many times. The CDR3 extends 3 residues past the end of the read, so its final part is completed from the germline J gene. V usage is TRBV5-1 and J usage is TRBJ1-2; TRBD1 matches 7 bases. Looked up from germline, CDR1 is SGHRS and CDR2 is YFSETQ. CDR3 length: 13 residues. J lost 3 bases, V lost 8 bases, and 7 bases had no gene match. The CDR3 sequence: CASTGAGDYGYTF. CDR3 bases read: TGCGCCAGTACAGGGGCCGGGGACTATGGC.

This clone was recorded at least ten times. The CDR3 extends 3 residues past the end of the read, so its final part is completed from the germline J gene. This rearrangement joins TRBV19 to TRBJ2-3; 8 nucleotides agree with TRBD2. V trimming: 2 bases; J trimming: 0 bases; junction bases outside the gene matches: 7. Germline CDR1 is LNHDA and CDR2 is SQIVND (reference sequence). CDR3 size: 17 residues. The CDR3 here is CASSISPASGSTDTQYF. Partial CDR3 DNA: TGTGCCAGTAGTATATCCCCGGCTAGCGGGAGCACAGATACG.

About this clone itself: The CDR3 goes on 3 residues after the read ends, and that part is filled in from the germline J gene. The chain combines TRBV19 with TRBJ1-2; D perhaps matches TRBD1 (6 bases). Germline assignment: CDR1 LNHDA and CDR2 SQIVND (reference sequence). The V end was cut by 3 bases, the J end by 7 bases, with 12 bases between. The CDR3 has 13 residues. The sequenced CDR3 bases are TGTGCCAGTAGTATGCCGTCAGGGGTTGGC. The encoded protein is CASSMPSGVG. The entire CDR3 reads CASSMPSGVGYTF.

At least ten counts were recorded for this clone. The CDR3 goes on 3 residues after the read ends, and that part is filled in from the germline J gene. The J gene is TRBJ1-1, the V gene TRBV30; tentative D call: TRBD1 (5 bases). The germline V gene has CDR1 GTSNPN and CDR2 SVGIG (reference sequence). V lost 2 bases and J lost 7, with 14 bases in between. CDR3 length: 13 amino acids. CDR3 bases read: TGTGCCTGGAGTCGGGGGGGAAGGGATGAA. It is translated as CAWSRGGRDE. The entire CDR3 protein is CAWSRGGRDEAFF.

In this sample, this clone turned up many times. The CDR3 end lies 3 residues beyond the end of the read and is filled in from the germline J gene. The J gene is TRBJ2-3, the V gene TRBV20-1, with D possibly being TRBD2 (6 bases). Per the germline V gene, CDR1 is DFQATT and CDR2 is SNEGSKA (reference sequence). The CDR3 has 18 residues. Trimming shortened V by 2 bases and J by 3 bases, and 24 bases separated the two germline ends. CDR3 DNA, as far as it was read: TGCAGTGCTAGATCCTATGCGGATCCCGCGGGGATGACAGATACG. This codes for CSARSYADPAGMTDT. In full, the CDR3 is CSARSYADPAGMTDTQYF.

This clone came up many times. The read ends 3 residues early relative to the CDR3; the germline J gene fills the gap. The rearrangement uses TRBV12-3 or TRBV12-4 and TRBJ2-5; no reliable D call. The CDR3 runs 12 residues. V lost 6 bases and J lost 5, with 10 bases in between. CDR3 in amino acids: CASSPLLETQYF. CDR3 bases read: TGTGCCAGCAGCCCTCTTTTGGAGACC.

This clone came up many times. The read terminates 3 residues ahead of where the CDR3 ends, so the germline J gene completes it. The chain uses TRBV18 and TRBJ1-4, with TRBD1 matching over 8 bases. The junction had 9 bases not matched to a gene; V was cut back by 0 bases and J by 6 bases. The CDR3 length is 17 residues. CDR1 and CDR2 (germline): KGHSH, LQKENI. The DNA read from the CDR3 is TGTGCCAGCTCACCACCCTATATGACAGGGGACGATGAAAAA. As protein: CASSPPYMTGDDEK. The entire CDR3 is CASSPPYMTGDDEKLFF.

In its sample, this clone was seen many times. The read terminates 3 residues before the CDR3 end, so the remaining end is supplied by the germline J gene. V is TRBV10-3 and J is TRBJ2-5, with 9 bases fitting TRBD1. Germline-derived CDR1 and CDR2 are ENHRY and SYGVKD. V dropped 3 bases and J dropped 3; count of bases not matched to a gene: 5. This CDR3 is built from 15 residues. CDR3 DNA (partial): TGTGCCATCAGTGAAGGGACAGGGAAAGAAGAGACC. This translates into CAISEGTGKEET. From start to end, the CDR3 is CAISEGTGKEETQYF.

This clone occurred a few times. A much more abundant neighbour one base away suggests this may be a read error. The read falls 3 residues short of the CDR3 end, and the missing part is taken from the germline J gene. Other nucleotide sequences in the sample specify the same CDR3. V usage is TRBV19 and J usage is TRBJ2-7, with a possible D match to TRBD1 (6 bases). V lost 5 bases to trimming and J lost 4 bases, with 15 bases between them. The CDR3 totals 14 residues. CDR1 is LNHDA, CDR2 SQIVND, per germline (reference sequence). The sequenced part of the CDR3 DNA is TGTGCCAGTAGTTTAACCTCAGGGGCGTACGAG. This translates into CASSLTSGAYE. In full, the CDR3 reads CASSLTSGAYEQYF.

This clone was seen at least ten times. The CDR3 extends 3 residues past the end of the read, so its final part is completed from the germline J gene. V and J are TRBV19 and TRBJ2-7, with 9 bases identical to TRBD1. CDR1 LNHDA and CDR2 SQIVND come from the germline V gene (reference sequence). The V gene end was trimmed by 3 bases and the J gene end by 2 bases; junction bases not matched to a gene: 8. The CDR3 has 16 amino acids. The part of the CDR3 DNA that was read is TGTGCCAGTAGTATTTCCGGGACAGGGATCCCCTACGAG. Its translation is CASSISGTGIPYE. Given in full, the CDR3 is CASSISGTGIPYEQYF.

This clone was counted many times. The CDR3 extends 3 residues past the end of the read, so its final part is completed from the germline J gene. The V call is TRBV5-1, the J call TRBJ1-1; D possibly corresponds to TRBD1 (5 bases). CDR3 size: 16 residues. With 0 bases removed from V and 3 bases from J, the gap between germline ends came to 15 bases. Germline V CDR1 and CDR2: SGHRS, YFSETQ. This chain's CDR3 is CASSLAGRGGDTEAFF. CDR3 bases read: TGCGCCAGCAGCTTGGCCGGGAGGGGAGGGGACACTGAA.

In its sample, this clone was seen many times. The chain's CDR3 is CASSLDSSLLYGYTF. CDR3 DNA, as far as it was read: TGTGCCAGCAGCTTGGACAGCAGTCTTCTCTATGGC. V usage is TRBV7-9 and J usage is TRBJ1-2; possible D gene TRBD1, 6 bases. The read stops 3 residues short of the end of the CDR3; the missing end is completed from the germline J gene. CDR1 SEHNR and CDR2 FQNEAQ come from the germline V gene (reference sequence). This CDR3 comprises 15 residues. Trimming shortened V by 3 bases and J by 4 bases, and 15 bases separated the two germline ends.

This clone has more than one count but fewer than ten. Coverage ceases 3 residues before the CDR3 finishes, and the germline J gene fills in the end. The chain couples TRBV18 to TRBJ1-2; tentatively, D is TRBD1 (6 bases). Germline-derived CDR1 and CDR2 are KGHSH and LQKENI. The CDR3 covers 14 residues. The sequenced CDR3 bases are TGTGCCAGCTCACTTGATCAGGGGATCAATGAC. Translating it yields CASSLDQGIND. The CDR3, in full, reads CASSLDQGINDYTF.

Concerning this clone itself: At one end, the junction sequence differs from germline, possibly due to a read error. From the germline J gene comes the end of the CDR3, since the read stops 3 residues before it. V usage is TRBV7-6 and J usage is TRBJ1-4; the D gene is possibly TRBD1 (5 bases). The germline V gene has CDR1 SGHVS and CDR2 FNYEAQ. The CDR3 totals 18 residues. CDR3 DNA, as far as it was read: TGTGCCAGTAGCTTACTGCCCCCCGACAGTTCTGGGGCCAACGTA. Its protein product is CASSLLPPDSSGANV. The CDR3 reads in full as CASSLLPPDSSGANVLFF.

Ten or more counts support this clone. Partial CDR3 DNA: TGCGCCAGCAGCTTGGTAACAGGGGGAGATCAGCCC. Translating gives CASSLVTGGDQP. Given in full, the CDR3 is CASSLVTGGDQPQHF. The chain employs TRBV5-1 and TRBJ1-5, with TRBD1 identical over 8 bases. The read finishes 3 residues shy of the CDR3 end, and the germline J gene is used to complete it. The J segment lost 5 bases and the V segment lost 0 bases, leaving 4 bases of the junction unmatched. Germline assignment: CDR1 SGHRS and CDR2 YFSETQ. This CDR3 has 15 residues. Variable domain in full (rest from reference TRBV5-1 and TRBJ1-5): KAGVTQTPRYLIKTRGQQVTLSCSPISGHRSVSWYQQTPGQGLQFLFEYFSETQRNKGNFPGRFSGRQFSNSRSEMNVSTLELGDSALYLCASSLVTGGDQPQHFGDGTRLSIL.

Worth noting for this clone: Read sequence stops 3 residues before the CDR3 end, and the germline J gene provides the missing end. V gene TRBV11-2 combines with J gene TRBJ1-1; tentative D call: TRBD1 (5 bases). Germline values: CDR1 SGHAT, CDR2 FQNNGV. CDR3 length: 13 amino acids. V lost 2 bases and J 6 bases, leaving 10 bases between the germline ends. Incomplete CDR3 DNA: TGTGCCAGCAGCTTATCGCGGGGGTCTGAA. This translates into CASSLSRGSE. The full CDR3 protein is CASSLSRGSEAFF.

This clone was detected many times. The CDR3 goes on 3 residues after the read ends, and that part is filled in from the germline J gene. The V and J genes are TRBV20-1 and TRBJ2-7, with D maybe TRBD1 (5 bases). The CDR3 covers 12 residues. Trimming left V 6 bases short and J 3 bases short, with 12 bases between. The germline V gene has CDR1 DFQATT and CDR2 SNEGSKA (reference sequence). CDR3 region: CSATGSHYEQYF. Incomplete CDR3 DNA: TGCAGTGCAACAGGATCTCACTACGAG.

This clone has at least ten counts. The read ends 3 residues early relative to the CDR3; the germline J gene fills the gap. The chain employs TRBV5-6 and TRBJ1-2; D is ambiguous. This CDR3 contains 15 residues. CDR1 SGHDT and CDR2 YYEEEE come from the germline V gene. V gave up 0 bases and J gave up 0 bases, with 9 bases separating them. CDR3 DNA, as far as it was read: TGTGCCAGCAGCTTGGCGGTCCGTTCTAACTATGGC. This translates into CASSLAVRSNYG. The full CDR3 sequence reads CASSLAVRSNYGYTF. The variable domain in full, completed from reference TRBV5-6 and TRBJ1-2, reads DAGVTQSPTHLIKTRGQQVTLRCSPKSGHDTVSWYQQALGQGPQFIFQYYEEEERQRGNFPDRFSGHQFPNYSSELNVNALLLGDSALYLCASSLAVRSNYGYTFGSGTRLTVV.

This clone was seen at least ten times. Read coverage stops 3 residues before the CDR3 terminus; the germline J gene supplies the remainder. This chain connects TRBV19 to TRBJ1-5, with D possibly TRBD1 on 5 matching bases. Germline V CDR1 and CDR2: LNHDA, SQIVND (reference sequence). This CDR3 is built from 17 residues. V dropped 5 bases and J dropped 2 bases, with 19 bases sitting between them. This CDR3 is CASSWTFDTSGNQPQHF. Partial CDR3 DNA: TGTGCCAGTAGTTGGACATTTGATACGAGTGGCAATCAGCCC.

This clone was seen repeatedly, ten times or more. The CDR3 end is not reached by the read, which stops 3 residues before it; the germline J gene fills it in. The V and J genes are TRBV5-1 and TRBJ1-3; tentative D call: TRBD1 (6 bases). Trimming pared 4 bases from V and 2 bases from J, leaving 13 bases between. From germline, CDR1 is SGHRS and CDR2 YFSETQ. The CDR3 contains 15 residues. The CDR3 spells CASSEPGVTGNTIYF. CDR3 DNA, as far as it was read: TGCGCCAGCAGCGAGCCAGGGGTAACTGGAAACACC.